This T cell receptor (beta chain) was captured in a study of blood T cells in healthy people across ages. Combining a sample-barcoded 5' primer with a J-beta primer mix, a second PCR ran for about 7 to 12 cycles. A 12-random-nucleotide template-switch adaptor tagged each cDNA molecule. From the 5' RACE reads, TCRdb called clonotypes with MiXCR, one entry per CDR3 protein. The sample lists 580,000 or so distinct CDR3 sequences, more than 45% occurring once. This clonotype was counted a few times. The sample providers were healthy Caucasian people from Russia, aged roughly 6 to 90. Every donor contributed 7.5 to 10 milliliters of peripheral blood by blood draw. This TCR came from a man older than 75 in good health. The material sequenced was blood.

The CDR3 loop is CSARTSGRLEQYF. CDR3 nucleotides: TGCAGCGCCAGGACTAGCGGGAGACTCGAGCAGTACTTC. This chain uses TRBV29-1 with TRBJ2-7; 13 nucleotides line up with TRBD2. This CDR3 has 13 amino acids. Germline V gives CDR1 SQVTM, CDR2 ANQGSEA. V shed 7 bases and J 6 bases; nucleotides not matched to a gene: 6.